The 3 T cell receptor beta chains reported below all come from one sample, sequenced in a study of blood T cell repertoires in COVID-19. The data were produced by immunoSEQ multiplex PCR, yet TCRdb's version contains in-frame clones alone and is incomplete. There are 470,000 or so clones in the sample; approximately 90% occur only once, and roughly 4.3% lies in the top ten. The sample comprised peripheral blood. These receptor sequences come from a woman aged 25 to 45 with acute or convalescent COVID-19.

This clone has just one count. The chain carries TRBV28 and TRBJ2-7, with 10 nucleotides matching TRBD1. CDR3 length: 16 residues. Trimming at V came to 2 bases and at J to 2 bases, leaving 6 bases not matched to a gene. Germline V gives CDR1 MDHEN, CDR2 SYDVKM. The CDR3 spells CASSLNEGQGPYEQYF. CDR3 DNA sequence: TGTGCCAGCAGTTTAAATGAGGGACAGGGGCCCTACGAGCAGTACTTC.

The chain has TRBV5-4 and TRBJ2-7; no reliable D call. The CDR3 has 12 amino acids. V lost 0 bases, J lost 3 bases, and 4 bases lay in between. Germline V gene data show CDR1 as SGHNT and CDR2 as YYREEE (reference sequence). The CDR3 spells CASSLDGYEQYF. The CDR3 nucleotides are TGTGCCAGCAGCTTGGACGGCTACGAGCAGTACTTC.

This CDR3 is CASSEAAADYGYTF. The DNA of the CDR3 is TGTGCCAGCAGTGAAGCGGCCGCAGACTATGGCTACACCTTC. The chain recombines TRBV2 with TRBJ1-2; D is uncertain. With 0 bases removed from V and 3 bases from J, the gap between germline ends came to 8 bases. The germline V gene encodes CDR1 SNHLY and CDR2 FYNNEI. The CDR3 sequence is 14 residues long. Full variable domain (missing parts from reference TRBV2 and TRBJ1-2): EPEVTQTPSHQVTQMGQEVILRCVPISNHLYFYWYRQILGQKVEFLVSFYNNEISEKSEIFDDQFSVERPDGSNFTLKIRSTKLEDSAMYFCASSEAAADYGYTFGSGTRLTVV.